A single sample is the source of the 22 T cell receptor beta chains below, sequenced in a study of T cell responses to AZD1222 COVID-19 vaccine. Data came from immunoSEQ multiplex PCR; TCRdb stores just in-frame clones and leaves some out. The sample yields about 200,000 clones, approximately 93% seen once. The starting material was peripheral blood, obtained 28 days after the second AZD1222 dose. These receptors were obtained from an adult who received the AZD1222 COVID-19 vaccine.

V usage is TRBV10-3 and J usage is TRBJ1-6; 9 positions match TRBD1. The CDR3 consists of 15 residues. After removal of 6 bases from V and 1 base from J, the junction contained 1 base not matched to a gene. CDR1 ENHRY and CDR2 SYGVKD come from the germline V gene. The CDR3 loop reads CAISGQGSYNSPLHF. Written as DNA, the CDR3 is TGTGCCATCAGCGGACAGGGGTCCTATAATTCACCCCTCCACTTT.

The V call is TRBV5-1, the J call TRBJ2-1; D is possibly TRBD2 (5 bases). CDR1 SGHRS and CDR2 YFSETQ come from the germline V gene. The V end was cut by 6 bases, the J end by 9 bases, with 22 bases between. The CDR3 is 15 amino acids. CDR3 loop: CASMVATRADAEQFF. In nucleotides, the CDR3 is TGCGCCAGCATGGTAGCGACCCGGGCTGATGCTGAGCAGTTCTTC.

The sample holds one count of this clone. The J gene is TRBJ1-5, the V gene TRBV4-1; 8 bases are shared with TRBD1. This CDR3 spans 15 amino acids. With V trimmed by 4 bases and J by 4 bases, 6 bases remained unmatched. Germline loops: CDR1 MGHRA, CDR2 YSYEKL. CDR3: CASSPGQGRNQPQHF. Written as DNA, the CDR3 is TGCGCCAGCAGCCCCGGACAGGGTAGGAATCAGCCCCAGCATTTT.

The chain has TRBV6-5 and TRBJ1-1; D uncertain. The CDR3 is made up of 15 amino acids. Germline V CDR1 and CDR2: MNHEY, SVGAGI. The V and J ends lost 3 bases and 0 bases respectively, with 11 bases between them. The CDR3 region is CASSYTGRLNTEAFF. CDR3 coding DNA: TGTGCCAGCAGTTATACCGGACGGTTGAACACTGAAGCTTTCTTT.

The gene calls are TRBV18 and TRBJ1-4; D might be TRBD1 (5 bases). The V gene lost 6 bases and the J gene lost 8 bases, with 13 bases spanning the gap. The CDR3 runs to 13 residues. The V gene's germline CDR1 is KGHSH and CDR2 LQKENI. This CDR3 is CASSLDGGEKLFF. The CDR3 DNA reads as TGTGCCAGCTCCCTCGATGGGGGGGAAAAACTGTTTTTT.

V gene TRBV27 combines with J gene TRBJ1-1; TRBD1 is a possible D gene (5 bases). V dropped 7 bases and J dropped 0 bases, with 21 bases sitting between them. CDR1 and CDR2 (germline): MNHEY, SMNVEV (reference sequence). CDR3 length: 17 residues. The CDR3 loop is CASTPGGGGFMNTEAFF. Written as DNA, the CDR3 is TGTGCCAGCACCCCCGGTGGGGGGGGATTTATGAACACTGAAGCTTTCTTT.

This clone has just one count. The chain carries TRBV5-1 and TRBJ1-6; 12 nucleotides align to TRBD1. This CDR3 is 20 amino acids long. The germline CDR1 and CDR2 sequences are SGHRS and YFSETQ. Trimming cost V 1 base and J 8 bases; bases outside gene matches: 16. This chain's CDR3 is CASSLWGPGQGASRDSPLHF. CDR3 DNA sequence: TGCGCCAGCAGCTTGTGGGGACCGGGACAGGGGGCCTCGAGGGATTCACCCCTCCACTTT.

The J gene is TRBJ1-2, the V gene TRBV7-8, with D tentatively TRBD1 (6 bases). Germline lookup yields CDR1 SGHVS and CDR2 FQNEAQ. This CDR3 spans 13 amino acids. Trimming took 5 bases from V and 5 from J, leaving 12 bases between them. The CDR3 DNA sequence: TGTGCCAGCAGCCGTAGACAGGAGTATGGCTACACCTTC. Translated, it gives CASSRRQEYGYTF.

The rearrangement links TRBV7-9 to TRBJ1-5, with TRBD1 matching 9 bases. Germline-derived CDR1 and CDR2 are SEHNR and FQNEAQ (reference sequence). The ends lost 5 bases at V and 5 bases at J; junction bases unmatched: 7. The CDR3 consists of 15 residues. The CDR3 is CASSPDRGFDQPQHF. The CDR3, as DNA: TGTGCCAGCAGCCCGGACAGGGGATTCGATCAGCCCCAGCATTTT.

This chain connects TRBV6-5 to TRBJ2-3; TRBD2 might be the D (6 bases). Germline V lookup: CDR1 MNHEY, CDR2 SVGAGI. The ends were cut back, 2 bases at V and 4 bases at J, with 16 bases in the middle. The length of the CDR3 is 16 residues. In DNA form, the CDR3 reads TGTGCCAGCAGTTACGAAGGGCGGGGTGGGGCAGATACGCAGTATTTT. It is translated as CASSYEGRGGADTQYF.

The rearrangement joins TRBV7-3 to TRBJ2-7, with TRBD1 identical over 9 bases. The CDR3 sequence is 15 residues long. Germline V gives CDR1 SGHTA, CDR2 FQGTGA. V shed 5 bases, J shed 7 bases, and the junction held 12 bases outside the gene matches. The CDR3 bases are TGTGCCAGCAGCCCGCGGGACAGGGAAGGTCTAGAGCAGTACTTC. Its translation is CASSPRDREGLEQYF.

This clone was picked up a small number of times. The chain combines TRBV7-2 with TRBJ2-7; TRBD2 agrees at 8 bases. The V gene end was trimmed by 5 bases and the J gene end by 0 bases; junction bases not matched to a gene: 9. Germline CDR1 and CDR2: SGHTA and FQGNSA. CDR3 size: 16 residues. The CDR3 coding sequence is TGTGCCAGCAGCACTCAGTCCGGGGGGGCCTCCTACGAGCAGTACTTC. It specifies CASSTQSGGASYEQYF. The complete variable domain, with remaining parts taken from reference TRBV7-2 and TRBJ2-7, reads GAGVSQSPSNKVTEKGKDVELRCDPISGHTALYWYRQSLGQGLEFLIYFQGNSAPDKSGLPSDRFSAERTGGSVSTLTIQRTQQEDSAVYLCASSTQSGGASYEQYFGPGTRLTVT.

The CDR3 DNA is TGTGCCAGTAGAATAAGGACAGGGGGACGTGCCACTGAAGCTTTCTTT. Its protein is CASRIRTGGRATEAFF. This chain links TRBV19 with TRBJ1-1; 10 bases agree with TRBD1. There are 16 residues in the CDR3. Trimming at V came to 6 bases and at J to 4 bases, leaving 11 bases not matched to a gene. The V gene's germline CDR1 is LNHDA and CDR2 SQIVND (reference sequence).

V and J are TRBV5-1 and TRBJ1-5, with D unresolved. CDR1 SGHRS and CDR2 YFSETQ come from the germline V gene. This CDR3 spans 13 amino acids. Trimming cost V 2 bases and J 7 bases, with 10 bases left between them. In DNA, the CDR3 is TGCGCCAGCAGCTTCTCCCGGTGGCAGCCCCAGCATTTT. Encoded protein: CASSFSRWQPQHF.

The V and J genes are TRBV9 and TRBJ1-5, with 9 bases matching TRBD1. V shed 2 bases, J shed 5 bases, and the junction held 2 bases outside the gene matches. There are 14 residues in the CDR3. Per germline, CDR1 SGDLS and CDR2 YYNGEE. DNA of the CDR3: TGTGCCAGCAGCGTCGGGGACAGGGATCAGCCCCAGCATTTT. Amino acid sequence: CASSVGDRDQPQHF.

The CDR3 region has the DNA TGCGCCAGCAGCCAAGATCCCGTAGGGACCTCAGGCTACACCTTC. It translates to CASSQDPVGTSGYTF. This rearrangement joins TRBV4-3 to TRBJ1-2; D is possibly TRBD1 (5 bases). The germline V gene has CDR1 LGHNA and CDR2 YSLEER. Trimming took 0 bases from V and 8 from J, leaving 16 bases between them. CDR3 length: 15 amino acids.

V is TRBV27 and J is TRBJ1-3; D is perhaps TRBD1 (6 bases). CDR1 is MNHEY and CDR2 is SMNVEV in the germline V gene (reference sequence). V lost 0 bases to trimming and J lost 4 bases, with 13 bases between them. The CDR3 has 16 amino acids. The CDR3: CASSLSRGAAGNTIYF. The CDR3 DNA reads TGTGCCAGCAGTTTATCTCGGGGGGCGGCAGGAAACACCATATATTTT.

The V and J genes are TRBV19 and TRBJ1-6; no definite D call. This CDR3 has 12 amino acids. Trimming removed 3 bases from V and 8 bases from J, with 5 bases in between. The germline V gene encodes CDR1 LNHDA and CDR2 SQIVND (reference sequence). The CDR3 region is CASSILYSPLHF. CDR3 nucleotides: TGTGCCAGTAGTATTCTGTATTCACCCCTCCACTTT. The whole variable domain, filled in from reference TRBV19 and TRBJ1-6, reads DGGITQSPKYLFRKEGQNVTLSCEQNLNHDAMYWYRQDPGQGLRLIYYSQIVNDFQKGDIAEGYSVSREKKESFPLTVTSAQKNPTAFYLCASSILYSPLHFGNGTRLTVT.

The chain employs TRBV6-5 and TRBJ2-2; D is perhaps TRBD1 or TRBD2 (6 bases each). Germline V gene sequence: CDR1 MNHEY, CDR2 SVGAGI. The CDR3 is 14 amino acids. V gave up 2 bases and J gave up 6 bases, with 10 bases separating them. CDR3 sequence: CASSYGGPAGELFF. The CDR3 nucleotides read TGTGCCAGCAGTTACGGGGGGCCGGCCGGGGAGCTGTTTTTT.

This clone was picked up a small number of times. The CDR3, as DNA: TGCGCCAGCAGCCAAGATGGGGAGGCTCAAGGAAACACCATATATTTT. Residues: CASSQDGEAQGNTIYF. The chain combines TRBV4-3 with TRBJ1-3; unclear D gene. V was trimmed by 0 bases and J by 4 bases, leaving 13 bases between them. CDR1 is LGHNA, CDR2 YSLEER, per germline. The CDR3 contains 16 residues.

This clone was seen a few times. The chain uses TRBV30 and TRBJ2-7, with D perhaps matching TRBD2 (7 bases). The CDR3 is 13 residues long. CDR1 is GTSNPN, CDR2 SVGIG, per germline (reference sequence). Trimming left V 8 bases short and J 2 bases short, with 16 bases between. The CDR3 is CAPEGGGPYEQYF. The CDR3 DNA follows: TGTGCCCCGGAGGGCGGGGGCCCCTACGAGCAGTACTTC.

The chain couples TRBV18 to TRBJ1-4; D is ambiguous. V shed 6 bases and J shed 8 bases, with 19 bases lying between them. The germline CDR1 and CDR2 sequences are KGHSH and LQKENI. This CDR3 is 15 amino acids long. CDR3 DNA: TGTGCCAGCTCCCCGGGCAAGGGCGCGGGAGAAAAACTGTTTTTT. Translation gives CASSPGKGAGEKLFF.